What follows describes a single T cell receptor (beta chain). The entry originates in a study of CD8+ T cells in alopecia areata. V was pared by 6 bases and J by 4 bases, with 18 bases between. Germline V gives CDR1 SNHLY, CDR2 FYNNEI. The CDR3 is 16 residues long. Following RNA extraction, reverse transcription yielded cDNA that acted as the sequencing template. TCRdb's table, derived via immunoSEQ multiplex PCR, lists solely in-frame clones and lacks some. This table holds fewer than 150,000 clones, about two fifths found once. This sequence was found in a human donor with alopecia areata. The sample taken for sequencing was CD4+ T cells sorted from blood. This chain uses TRBV2 with TRBJ2-2, with D perhaps TRBD2 (6 bases). CDR3 sequence (DNA): TGTGCCAGCAGAAAGGGTGGAGGGCCTAGCACCGGGGAGCTGTTTTTT. It encodes CASRKGGGPSTGELFF.